Listed below are T cell receptor beta chains from one sample, sequenced in a study of Ad26.COV2.S vaccination and SARS-CoV-2 variants. Assay: immunoSEQ multiplex PCR; the TCRdb copy retains only in-frame clones and omits some. The profile shows around 350,000 clones, around 83% of them singletons. The input for sequencing was peripheral blood, taken in a trial of Ad26.COV2.S vaccine versus placebo. These receptor sequences come from a person aged 18-65 years who received the Ad26.COV2.S COVID-19 vaccine or a placebo. The CDR3 runs from the conserved cysteine through the conserved F or W. D genes are given only for firm matches. The listing skips clone size in some rows; elsewhere it reads once, few, many or a size class.

.,TRBV7-2,.,TRBJ2-2,TGTGCCAGCAGCTTAATGTTGAGCCGCCCGAACACCGGGGAGCTGTTTTTT,CASSLMLSRPNTGELFF
.,TRBV6-5,.,TRBJ1-6,TGTGCCAGCACCCCCGGGCGGAAGTCACCCCTCCACTTT,CASTPGRKSPLHF
.,TRBV18,.,TRBJ2-1,TGTGCCAGCTCTCTAATACTACTTTCAGCGTCACCCTCCTACAATGAGCAGTTCTTC,CASSLILLSASPSYNEQFF
.,TRBV29-1,.,TRBJ1-3,TGCAGCGTCCGAAACCTTGGAGGAAACACCATATATTTT,CSVRNLGGNTIYF
.,TRBV29-1,TRBD1,TRBJ1-1,TGCAGCGTTGCCCCAGGGGGGGTCACTGAAGCTTTCTTT,CSVAPGGVTEAFF
.,TRBV7-2,.,TRBJ2-2,TGTGCCAGCAGCTTACACGGCGGGAACACCGGGGAGCTGTTTTTT,CASSLHGGNTGELFF
.,TRBV2,.,TRBJ2-2,TGTGCCAGCAGTCCCTCTCTGGGAGATGCCAGGGAGCTGTTTTTT,CASSPSLGDARELFF
.,TRBV4-1,.,TRBJ2-3,TGCGCCAGCAGCCAAGAGGATAGGGAGAGGGTAGCGCAGTATTTT,CASSQEDRERVAQYF
.,TRBV28,TRBD2,TRBJ2-7,TGTGCCAGCAGTTTCGCGGGAGTCTACGAGCAGTACTTC,CASSFAGVYEQYF
.,TRBV19,TRBD2,TRBJ2-5,TGTGCCAGTAGTATAAGCGGGAGTGGCGAGACCCAGTACTTC,CASSISGSGETQYF
few,TRBV24-1,.,TRBJ2-1,TGTGCCACCAGTGCCTTTTCCGGCGTTGGCTACAATGAGCAGTTCTTC,CATSAFSGVGYNEQFF